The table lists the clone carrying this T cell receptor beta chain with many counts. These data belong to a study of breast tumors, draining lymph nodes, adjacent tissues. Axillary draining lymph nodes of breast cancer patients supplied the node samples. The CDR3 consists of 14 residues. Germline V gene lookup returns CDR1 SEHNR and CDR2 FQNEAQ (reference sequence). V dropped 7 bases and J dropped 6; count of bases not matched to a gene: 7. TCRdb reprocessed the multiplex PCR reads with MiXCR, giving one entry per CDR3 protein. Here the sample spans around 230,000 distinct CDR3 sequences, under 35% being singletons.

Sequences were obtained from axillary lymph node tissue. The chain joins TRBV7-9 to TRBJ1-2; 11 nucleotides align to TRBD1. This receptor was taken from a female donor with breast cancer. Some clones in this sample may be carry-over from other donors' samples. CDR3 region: CASTLDRGRNGYTF. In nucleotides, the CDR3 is TGTGCCAGCACCTTGGACAGGGGGCGAAATGGCTACACCTTC.